This TCR beta chain was captured in a study of cytomegalovirus exposure and HLA in healthy donors. The CDR3 is 13 residues long. Trimming cost V 7 bases and J 0 bases, with 10 bases left between them. Germline V gene sequence: CDR1 MDHEN, CDR2 SYDVKM. The assay was immunoSEQ multiplex PCR, and TCRdb's table has in-frame clones only and misses some. The sample lists over 150,000 clones, about 90% occurring once. An approximately 130-subject validation cohort, separate from the 666-subject first cohort, supplied the donors. The material sequenced was PBMCs. This TCR came from a woman aged 18-35 years in good health and CMV-seropositive. The chain carries TRBV28 and TRBJ2-7, with D maybe TRBD2 (5 bases). CDR3 nucleotide sequence: TGTGCCAGCAACCTAGCAGTCTCCTACGAGCAGTACTTC. It specifies CASNLAVSYEQYF. The complete variable domain, with remaining parts taken from reference TRBV28 and TRBJ2-7, reads DVKVTQSSRYLVKRTGEKVFLECVQDMDHENMFWYRQDPGLGLRLIYFSYDVKMKEKGDIPEGYSVSREKKERFSLILESASTNQTSMYLCASNLAVSYEQYFGPGTRLTVT.